Each of the 27 T cell receptor beta chains below was sequenced from the same sample in a study of cytomegalovirus exposure and HLA in healthy donors. PCR involved 60 Vbeta and 13 Jbeta primers. Assay used: immunoSEQ multiplex PCR; TCRdb lists only in-frame clones, some missing. The data show approximately 150,000 clones, with roughly three quarters seen just once and approximately 1.6% held by the top ten. The sample taken for sequencing was PBMCs. The receptors stem from a woman aged 18-35 years in good health and CMV-seronegative.

CDR3 sequence (DNA): TGTGCCAGCAGCGTACAGGGGGGTAACTATGGCTACACCTTC. Residues: CASSVQGGNYGYTF. The chain combines TRBV9 with TRBJ1-2; TRBD1 agrees at 7 bases. J gave up 1 base and V 1 base, and 1 base lay outside the gene matches. This CDR3 has 14 residues. Germline values: CDR1 SGDLS, CDR2 YYNGEE.

V and J are TRBV30 and TRBJ2-7; D unresolved. CDR3 length: 15 residues. Germline lookup yields CDR1 GTSNPN and CDR2 SVGIG (reference sequence). V was clipped by 1 base and J by 0 bases, with 13 bases between them. The chain's CDR3 is CAWSGGRVHSYEQYF. The CDR3, as DNA: TGTGCCTGGAGTGGTGGTCGGGTCCACTCCTACGAGCAGTACTTC.

This CDR3 is CASSDQRGTNEKLFF. As DNA, the CDR3 is TGTGCCAGCTCAGACCAACGGGGTACTAATGAAAAACTGTTTTTT. The chain uses TRBV18 and TRBJ1-4; unclear D gene. CDR1 KGHSH and CDR2 LQKENI come from the germline V gene. V was clipped by 5 bases and J by 2 bases, with 12 bases between them. This CDR3 comprises 15 residues.

This chain connects TRBV5-4 to TRBJ1-2; possibly TRBD1 for D (5 bases). There are 13 residues in the CDR3. The ends were cut back, 1 base at V and 4 bases at J, with 8 bases in the middle. From germline, CDR1 is SGHNT and CDR2 YYREEE (reference sequence). CDR3 DNA: TGTGCCAGCAGCTTGCCGGGGGGCTATGGCTACACCTTC. It specifies CASSLPGGYGYTF.

This chain joins TRBV21-1 and TRBJ1-2; the table names TRBD1, a call not compared with the DNA. TRBV21-1 is labeled a pseudogene. This CDR3 spans 14 amino acids. The CDR3 protein is CASSKETGSHGYTF. The CDR3 coding sequence is TGTGCCAGCAGCAAAGAGACAGGGAGCCATGGCTACACCTTC.

The V gene is TRBV5-5, the J gene TRBJ2-5; a possible D gene is TRBD2 (7 bases). The V gene lost 4 bases and the J gene lost 5 bases, with 15 bases spanning the gap. Germline V gene data show CDR1 as SGHKS and CDR2 as YYEKEE (reference sequence). This CDR3 is built from 14 residues. The CDR3 region has the DNA TGTGCCAGCAGCCCACCGGGGGGCCGGGAGACCCAGTACTTC. This encodes CASSPPGGRETQYF.

The chain joins TRBV4-1 to TRBJ2-1, with D possibly matching TRBD2 (6 bases). The CDR3 is made up of 19 amino acids. V gave up 4 bases and J gave up 7 bases, with 29 bases separating them. CDR1 is MGHRA and CDR2 is YSYEKL in the germline V gene. CDR3 in DNA: TGCGCCAGCAGCCTCACTGGGGGGAAAGTCCAGGCACGGGGTAATGAGCAGTTCTTC. It codes for CASSLTGGKVQARGNEQFF.

The CDR3 reads CASSPHWNTEAFF. The CDR3, as DNA: TGTGCCAGCAGCCCCCATTGGAACACTGAAGCTTTCTTT. The V and J genes are TRBV11-2 and TRBJ1-1; D is unclear. This CDR3 region has 13 residues. CDR1 and CDR2 from the germline V gene are SGHAT and FQNNGV. V was shortened by 5 bases and J by 1 base, with 8 bases between the two germline ends.

This chain connects TRBV7-9 to TRBJ2-4; D remains ambiguous. CDR3 length: 13 residues. V was trimmed by 1 base and J by 6 bases, leaving 7 bases between them. Germline assignment: CDR1 SEHNR and CDR2 FQNEAQ (reference sequence). This chain's CDR3 is CASSLDTANIQYF. CDR3 DNA sequence: TGTGCCAGCAGCTTAGACACAGCAAACATTCAGTACTTC.

The chain couples TRBV5-1 to TRBJ1-2; 7 nucleotides match TRBD1. The CDR3 contains 14 residues. The germline V gene has CDR1 SGHRS and CDR2 YFSETQ. Unmatched junction bases numbered 12, after V lost 6 bases and J lost 7 bases. CDR3 residues: CASTISTGKGGYTF. In nucleotides, the CDR3 is TGCGCCAGCACCATCTCGACAGGGAAGGGTGGCTACACCTTC.

The chain couples TRBV6-6 to TRBJ2-2; D is perhaps TRBD2 (5 bases). Germline CDR1 MNHNY, CDR2 SVGAGI (reference sequence). The CDR3 contains 16 residues. Trimming pared 5 bases from V and 2 bases from J, leaving 15 bases between. CDR3 DNA sequence: TGTGCCAGCAGTCTCTCTAGGGAGTTAAACACCGGGGAGCTGTTTTTT. This gives the protein CASSLSRELNTGELFF.

The rearrangement joins TRBV5-4 to TRBJ2-1; TRBD2 matches 10 bases. V was clipped by 1 base and J by 7 bases; unmatched bases: 5. CDR1 and CDR2 (germline): SGHNT, YYREEE (reference sequence). This CDR3 has 15 amino acids. CDR3 loop: CASSLRLAGENEQFF. In nucleotides, the CDR3 is TGTGCCAGCAGCTTGAGGCTAGCGGGAGAGAATGAGCAGTTCTTC.

The V and J genes are TRBV6-5 and TRBJ2-7; 10 positions agree with TRBD1. There are 14 residues in the CDR3. V shed 4 bases and J 6 bases; nucleotides not matched to a gene: 6. Germline-derived CDR1 and CDR2 are MNHEY and SVGAGI. The CDR3 sequence: CASSSGTGDGEQYF. The CDR3 nucleotides read TGTGCCAGCAGTTCCGGGACAGGGGATGGCGAGCAGTACTTC.

The CDR3 loop reads CASSPGTSGLRSYNEQFF. The CDR3 DNA reads TGTGCCAGCAGCCCTGGGACTAGCGGCCTCCGCTCCTACAATGAGCAGTTCTTC. V usage is TRBV5-4 and J usage is TRBJ2-1; TRBD2 aligns across 11 bases. CDR3 length equals 18 residues. In germline, CDR1 is SGHNT, CDR2 YYREEE (reference sequence). Trimming removed 4 bases from V and 0 bases from J; junction bases left unmatched: 9. Supplemented by reference TRBV5-4 and TRBJ2-1, the full variable domain reads ETGVTQSPTHLIKTRGQQVTLRCSSQSGHNTVSWYQQALGQGPQFIFQYYREEENGRGNFPPRFSGLQFPNYSSELNVNALELDDSALYLCASSPGTSGLRSYNEQFFGPGTRLTVL.

The rearrangement uses TRBV5-4 and TRBJ1-5; D is possibly TRBD1 (5 bases). Germline-derived CDR1 and CDR2 are SGHNT and YYREEE (reference sequence). This CDR3 spans 15 amino acids. Trimming took off 3 bases at V and 2 bases at J, with 12 bases between the two ends. CDR3 sequence: CASSSGGDRNQPQHF. For the CDR3, the DNA is TGTGCCAGCAGCTCCGGGGGGGATCGCAATCAGCCCCAGCATTTT. Full variable domain (remainder filled in from reference TRBV5-4 and TRBJ1-5): ETGVTQSPTHLIKTRGQQVTLRCSSQSGHNTVSWYQQALGQGPQFIFQYYREEENGRGNFPPRFSGLQFPNYSSELNVNALELDDSALYLCASSSGGDRNQPQHFGDGTRLSIL.

The chain recombines TRBV5-1 with TRBJ2-7; 9 nucleotides align to TRBD1. The J segment lost 0 bases and the V segment lost 3 bases, leaving 13 bases of the junction unmatched. From germline, CDR1 is SGHRS and CDR2 YFSETQ. The CDR3 contains 18 residues. The CDR3 here is CASSYGQGSAPSSYEQYF. DNA for the CDR3: TGCGCCAGCAGCTATGGACAGGGGTCGGCCCCCAGCTCCTACGAGCAGTACTTC.

The rearrangement links TRBV5-4 to TRBJ2-7, with D possibly matching TRBD2 (6 bases). The CDR3 sequence is 16 residues long. Germline CDR1 is SGHNT and CDR2 is YYREEE (reference sequence). V lost 0 bases and J lost 2, with 15 bases in between. This chain's CDR3 is CASSLDSEGGAYEQYF. The CDR3, as DNA: TGTGCCAGCAGCTTGGATTCGGAGGGCGGGGCCTACGAGCAGTACTTC.

Turning to this clone: At one of its ends the junction is not consistent with the germline gene, which may arise from a read error. V gene TRBV7-9 combines with J gene TRBJ2-7; 11 nucleotides align to TRBD2. The CDR3 length is 15 residues. Germline values: CDR1 SEHNR, CDR2 FQNEAQ (reference sequence). The CDR3 reads CSSSFGTSGSYEQYF. The CDR3 DNA is TGTTCCAGCAGCTTTGGGACTAGCGGTTCCTACGAGCAGTACTTC. The variable domain in full, completed from reference TRBV7-9 and TRBJ2-7, reads DTGVSQNPRHKITKRGQNVTFRCDPISEHNRLYWYRQTLGQGPEFLTYFQNEAQLEKSRLLSDRFSAERPKGSFSTLEIQRTEQGDSAMYLCSSSFGTSGSYEQYFGPGTRLTVT.

This rearrangement joins TRBV7-9 to TRBJ2-2; possible D gene TRBD1, 6 bases. This CDR3 has 16 amino acids. The germline gives CDR1 SEHNR, CDR2 FQNEAQ (reference sequence). Trimming cost V 5 bases and J 3 bases, with 16 bases left between them. As DNA, the CDR3 is TGTGCCAGCAGCAGGACAGACCTGGCCCACACCGGGGAGCTGTTTTTT. Protein product: CASSRTDLAHTGELFF.

This clone was seen a single time. The V and J genes are TRBV5-6 and TRBJ1-1; 10 nucleotides match TRBD1. The V gene's germline CDR1 is SGHDT and CDR2 YYEEEE. Trimming took 4 bases from V and 1 from J; bases not matched to a gene: 7. CDR3 length: 16 amino acids. The CDR3 DNA sequence: TGTGCCAGCAGCCGAGGGACAGGGGTCTCGAACACTGAAGCTTTCTTT. It encodes CASSRGTGVSNTEAFF. The entire variable domain, with the rest obtained from reference TRBV5-6 and TRBJ1-1, is as follows: DAGVTQSPTHLIKTRGQQVTLRCSPKSGHDTVSWYQQALGQGPQFIFQYYEEEERQRGNFPDRFSGHQFPNYSSELNVNALLLGDSALYLCASSRGTGVSNTEAFFGQGTRLTVV.

This rearrangement joins TRBV27 to TRBJ2-7; D possibly corresponds to TRBD1 (5 bases). Deletions cut 0 bases from V and 1 base from J, with 13 bases between. The germline gives CDR1 MNHEY, CDR2 SMNVEV (reference sequence). This CDR3 has 16 amino acids. The CDR3 sequence is CASSLSGQGKSYEQYF. DNA of the CDR3: TGTGCCAGCAGTTTATCAGGCCAGGGTAAATCCTACGAGCAGTACTTC.

This chain uses TRBV4-1 with TRBJ2-1; a weak D match, TRBD2 (5 bases). CDR1 and CDR2 (germline): MGHRA, YSYEKL. The CDR3 covers 17 residues. Trimming removed 0 bases from V and 2 bases from J, with 14 bases in between. The CDR3 coding sequence is TGCGCCAGCAGCCAAGATGGGAGCGGAATGGCCTACAATGAGCAGTTCTTC. Protein: CASSQDGSGMAYNEQFF.

The V and J genes are TRBV7-2 and TRBJ2-1, with 10 bases that match TRBD2. Trimming removed 6 bases from V and 4 bases from J; junction bases left unmatched: 12. From germline, CDR1 is SGHTA and CDR2 FQGNSA. This CDR3 spans 17 amino acids. CDR3 amino acids: CASSLSLPTSGYNEQFF. CDR3 nucleotides: TGTGCCAGCAGTTTATCTCTGCCGACTAGCGGGTACAATGAGCAGTTCTTC.

This clone was detected only a few times. The chain uses TRBV29-1 and TRBJ1-1; 10 nucleotides line up with TRBD1. The CDR3 loop spans 13 amino acids. V lost 7 bases to trimming and J lost 0 bases; unmatched junction nucleotides: 2. Germline V gene sequence: CDR1 SQVTM, CDR2 ANQGSEA. CDR3 in DNA: TGCAGCGGGGGACAGGGGCTGAACACTGAAGCTTTCTTT. Its translation: CSGGQGLNTEAFF.

The rearrangement links TRBV27 to TRBJ1-2; 10 bases match TRBD1. From germline, CDR1 is MNHEY and CDR2 SMNVEV (reference sequence). V trimming: 4 bases; J trimming: 4 bases; junction bases outside the gene matches: 6. The CDR3 has 15 amino acids. The CDR3 DNA is TGTGCCAGCAGTTCCGACAGGGGGCGCCGCTATGGCTACACCTTC. Translation gives CASSSDRGRRYGYTF.

This clone was observed a handful of times. The chain links TRBV4-1 to TRBJ2-1; 8 positions match TRBD1. Looked up from germline, CDR1 is MGHRA and CDR2 is YSYEKL. Trimming took 1 base from V and 2 from J; bases not matched to a gene: 4. CDR3 length equals 16 residues. CDR3 amino acids: CASSQVSRGPYNEQFF. The CDR3 DNA reads TGCGCCAGCAGCCAAGTATCCAGGGGGCCCTACAATGAGCAGTTCTTC.

V and J are TRBV6-7 and TRBJ1-2, with a possible D match to TRBD1 (5 bases). TRBV6-7 qualifies as an ORF whose function is uncertain. The CDR3 totals 13 residues. The V end lost 0 bases, the J end lost 6 bases, and 8 bases lay between the germline ends. The CDR3: CASSYSMGHGYTF. CDR3 DNA sequence: TGTGCCAGCAGTTACTCGATGGGGCATGGCTACACCTTC.